Listed below are T cell receptor beta chains from one sample, sequenced in a study of blood T cell repertoires in COVID-19. Sequenced by immunoSEQ multiplex PCR; TCRdb stores in-frame clones only, minus some. The sample holds some 240,000 clones, around 85% seen once. Material: peripheral blood. The receptors here all came from a woman aged 70-85 years with COVID-19, enrolled during active disease. Both conserved end residues are part of each CDR3. Each record gives: J gene, V gene, D gene, clone size, CDR3 protein, CDR3 DNA. The D gene is left open where the match is weak. The size entry is marked missing in some rows and otherwise reads once, few, many or a size class.

j_gene: TRBJ1-6; v_gene: TRBV7-9; d_gene: .; abundance: once; CDR3aa: CASSTGGTINSPLHF; CDR3nt: TGTGCCAGCAGTACAGGCGGGACCATTAATTCACCCCTCCACTTT
j_gene: TRBJ2-1; v_gene: TRBV10-3; d_gene: TRBD2; abundance: .; CDR3aa: CAITRGGSSYNEQFF; CDR3nt: TGTGCCATCACTCGGGGGGGGAGCTCCTACAATGAGCAGTTCTTC
j_gene: TRBJ2-7; v_gene: TRBV27; d_gene: TRBD1; abundance: .; CDR3aa: CASSSGTVPYEQYF; CDR3nt: TGTGCCAGCAGTTCTGGGACAGTTCCCTACGAGCAGTACTTC
j_gene: TRBJ2-7; v_gene: TRBV7-2; d_gene: TRBD2; abundance: .; CDR3aa: CATSQREAWEQYF; CDR3nt: TGTGCCACTTCCCAGCGGGAGGCTTGGGAGCAGTACTTC
j_gene: TRBJ2-7; v_gene: TRBV2; d_gene: TRBD1; abundance: .; CDR3aa: CASSGGQGQDEQYF; CDR3nt: TGTGCCAGCAGTGGGGGACAGGGGCAAGACGAGCAGTACTTC
j_gene: TRBJ1-6; v_gene: TRBV2; d_gene: TRBD1; abundance: .; CDR3aa: CASRRRQGYNSPLHF; CDR3nt: TGTGCCAGCAGAAGAAGACAGGGCTATAATTCACCCCTCCACTTT
j_gene: TRBJ1-6; v_gene: TRBV12-3/TRBV12-4; d_gene: .; abundance: .; CDR3aa: CASRFGGSPLHF; CDR3nt: TGTGCCAGCAGATTCGGCGGCTCACCCCTCCACTTT
j_gene: TRBJ1-1; v_gene: TRBV3-1/TRBV3-2; d_gene: TRBD1; abundance: .; CDR3aa: CASSPGVRQGGEAFF; CDR3nt: TGTGCCAGCAGCCCCGGGGTTAGACAGGGGGGGGAAGCTTTCTTT
j_gene: TRBJ2-2; v_gene: TRBV7-2; d_gene: TRBD2; abundance: .; CDR3aa: CASSHFPGTSGNTGELFF; CDR3nt: TGTGCCAGCAGCCATTTTCCCGGGACTAGCGGGAACACCGGGGAGCTGTTTTTT
j_gene: TRBJ2-1; v_gene: TRBV6-6; d_gene: TRBD2; abundance: .; CDR3aa: CASIGRGELNEQFF; CDR3nt: TGTGCCAGCATCGGGCGGGGGGAGTTAAATGAGCAGTTCTTC
j_gene: TRBJ2-1; v_gene: TRBV23-1; d_gene: .; abundance: once; CDR3aa: CASSQPGEPNNEQFF; CDR3nt: TGCGCCAGCAGTCAACCCGGGGAACCGAACAATGAGCAGTTCTTC
j_gene: TRBJ1-6; v_gene: TRBV7-2; d_gene: .; abundance: .; CDR3aa: CASSSRAYNSPLHF; CDR3nt: TGTGCCAGCAGCTCCCGAGCCTATAATTCACCCCTCCACTTT
j_gene: TRBJ1-3; v_gene: TRBV7-2; d_gene: TRBD1; abundance: .; CDR3aa: CASSWDRASGNTIYF; CDR3nt: TGTGCCAGCAGCTGGGACAGGGCAAGTGGAAACACCATATATTTT
j_gene: TRBJ1-1; v_gene: TRBV6-2/TRBV6-3; d_gene: .; abundance: .; CDR3aa: CASSYNSPSLNTEAFF; CDR3nt: TGTGCCAGCAGTTACAACAGCCCCTCTCTGAACACTGAAGCTTTCTTT
j_gene: TRBJ1-1; v_gene: TRBV4-1; d_gene: .; abundance: .; CDR3aa: CASSHHLGDPNTEAFF; CDR3nt: TGCGCCAGCAGCCATCACTTAGGGGATCCGAACACTGAAGCTTTCTTT
j_gene: TRBJ2-1; v_gene: TRBV24-1; d_gene: .; abundance: .; CDR3aa: CATSDYEQGKQFF; CDR3nt: TGTGCCACCAGTGATTATGAACAGGGTAAGCAGTTCTTC
j_gene: TRBJ1-1; v_gene: TRBV5-1; d_gene: .; abundance: .; CDR3aa: CASSSPGVTEAFF; CDR3nt: TGCGCCAGCAGCTCCCCCGGGGTCACTGAAGCTTTCTTT
j_gene: TRBJ2-7; v_gene: TRBV7-3; d_gene: .; abundance: .; CDR3aa: CASSREAVYEQYF; CDR3nt: TGTGCCAGCAGCCGAGAGGCAGTTTACGAGCAGTACTTC
j_gene: TRBJ2-5; v_gene: TRBV7-2; d_gene: .; abundance: .; CDR3aa: CASSLEIRGTAKETQYF; CDR3nt: TGTGCCAGCAGCTTAGAAATTCGGGGGACAGCTAAAGAGACCCAGTACTTC
j_gene: TRBJ1-1; v_gene: TRBV3-1/TRBV3-2; d_gene: TRBD1; abundance: .; CDR3aa: CASSQNRTGTGGVCTEAFF; CDR3nt: TGTGCCAGCAGCCAAAATAGAACCGGGACAGGGGGCGTATGCACTGAAGCTTTCTTT
j_gene: TRBJ1-2; v_gene: TRBV6-2/TRBV6-3; d_gene: .; abundance: .; CDR3aa: CASSPRGGHGYTF; CDR3nt: TGTGCCAGCAGCCCAAGGGGGGGCCATGGCTACACCTTC
j_gene: TRBJ1-2; v_gene: TRBV7-2; d_gene: TRBD1; abundance: .; CDR3aa: CASSRNFGTVYGYTF; CDR3nt: TGTGCCAGCAGCCGCAATTTTGGGACAGTCTATGGCTACACCTTC
j_gene: TRBJ2-7; v_gene: TRBV7-8; d_gene: .; abundance: .; CDR3aa: CASSLGGVPEQYF; CDR3nt: TGTGCCAGCAGCTTAGGAGGTGTTCCCGAGCAGTACTTC
j_gene: TRBJ2-1; v_gene: TRBV19; d_gene: TRBD2; abundance: .; CDR3aa: CASSKTGLAGSYNEQFF; CDR3nt: TGTGCCAGTAGCAAAACGGGACTAGCGGGTTCTTACAATGAGCAGTTCTTC
j_gene: TRBJ2-3; v_gene: TRBV10-3; d_gene: TRBD2; abundance: .; CDR3aa: CAISEGRAGNTDTQYF; CDR3nt: TGTGCCATCAGTGAGGGGCGAGCGGGGAACACAGATACGCAGTATTTT
j_gene: TRBJ1-5; v_gene: TRBV6-5; d_gene: .; abundance: .; CDR3aa: CASRGSPGNQPQHF; CDR3nt: TGTGCCAGCAGGGGGAGCCCGGGCAATCAGCCCCAGCATTTT
j_gene: TRBJ2-4; v_gene: TRBV14; d_gene: .; abundance: .; CDR3aa: CASSQAGFAKNIQYF; CDR3nt: TGTGCCAGCAGCCAAGCAGGTTTTGCCAAAAACATTCAGTACTTC
j_gene: TRBJ1-1; v_gene: TRBV4-2; d_gene: .; abundance: .; CDR3aa: CASSQGEGRTNTEAFF; CDR3nt: TGTGCCAGCAGCCAAGGGGAGGGCAGGACGAACACTGAAGCTTTCTTT
j_gene: TRBJ2-3; v_gene: TRBV7-3; d_gene: TRBD2; abundance: once; CDR3aa: CASSPHPGTSGRSDTQYF; CDR3nt: TGTGCCAGCAGCCCACACCCGGGAACTAGCGGACGATCAGATACGCAGTATTTT
j_gene: TRBJ2-5; v_gene: TRBV7-7; d_gene: TRBD1; abundance: .; CDR3aa: CASSSRTGGPGETQYF; CDR3nt: TGTGCTAGCAGCTCACGGACAGGGGGTCCTGGAGAGACCCAGTACTTC
j_gene: TRBJ2-7; v_gene: TRBV5-1; d_gene: .; abundance: .; CDR3aa: CASSLLPGHINEQYF; CDR3nt: TGCGCCAGCAGCTTATTACCGGGACATATCAACGAGCAGTACTTC